The clone carrying this T cell receptor (beta chain) appeared many times. The record originates from a study of identical twins. Template switching created a universal primer site, and the cDNA included unique molecular identifiers. One entry per CDR3 protein results from TCRdb running MiXCR on the 5' RACE reads. The sample shows a few hundred thousand distinct CDR3 sequences, 7.5% to 10% of them seen only once. The length of the CDR3 is 14 residues. Looked up from germline, CDR1 is DFQATT and CDR2 is SNEGSKA (reference sequence). The V end lost 5 bases, the J end lost 6 bases, and 14 bases lay between the germline ends. The sample also formed part of further work on yellow fever vaccine responses in identical twins. From that second work: Reported findings indicate that twins' vaccine T cell responses seemed partially convergent, partially personalized.

The chain links TRBV20-1 to TRBJ1-6; no definite D call. This TCR derives from a woman aged 18-29 years in good health. Sequenced: PBMCs. The CDR3 DNA sequence: TGCAGTGCTCCGGCTCCGGTTCGTAATTCACCCCTCCACTTT. The encoded protein is CSAPAPVRNSPLHF.